These 23 T cell receptor beta chains share one sample of origin, sequenced in a study of blood T cell repertoires in COVID-19. The repertoire was sequenced with immunoSEQ multiplex PCR; TCRdb's copy has only in-frame clones and lacks some. Of over 70,000 clones in the sample, about 88% were seen once. Sequencing input: peripheral blood. The receptors shown here come from a man in his fifties or sixties with COVID-19, enrolled during active disease.

This rearrangement joins TRBV2 to TRBJ1-1; TRBD1 matches at 7 bases. The germline V gene has CDR1 SNHLY and CDR2 FYNNEI. V gave up 10 bases and J gave up 7 bases; unmatched junction bases: 3. CDR3 length equals 10 residues. The CDR3 DNA sequence: TGTGCCAACGGACAGGATGAAGCTTTCTTT. It is translated as CANGQDEAFF.

The chain joins TRBV6-5 to TRBJ2-2, with TRBD1 matching 10 bases. The CDR3 sequence is 15 residues long. CDR1 and CDR2 from the germline V gene are MNHEY and SVGAGI. The ends lost 7 bases at V and 6 bases at J; junction bases unmatched: 8. The CDR3 DNA reads TGTGCCAGCATATCCCCCGGGACAGGGGCCGGGGAGCTGTTTTTT. It specifies CASISPGTGAGELFF.

The chain is built from TRBV30 and TRBJ2-2; D not resolved. Trimming removed 4 bases at V and 0 bases at J, with 6 bases between. Looked up from germline, CDR1 is GTSNPN and CDR2 is SVGIG (reference sequence). This CDR3 is built from 13 residues. The CDR3 coding sequence is TGTGCCTGGATCCCTCCGAACACCGGGGAGCTGTTTTTT. This codes for CAWIPPNTGELFF.

The genes are TRBV11-2 and TRBJ1-1; 10 nucleotides line up with TRBD1. CDR3 length: 14 residues. Germline lookup yields CDR1 SGHAT and CDR2 FQNNGV. Trimming cost V 7 bases and J 5 bases; bases outside gene matches: 7. CDR3 amino acids: CASTLLDRGTEAFF. The CDR3 region has the DNA TGTGCCAGCACCCTACTGGACAGGGGGACTGAAGCTTTCTTT.

This clone has a single count. The V and J genes are TRBV29-1 and TRBJ2-2; a weak D match, TRBD1 (6 bases). Germline V gene data show CDR1 as SQVTM and CDR2 as ANQGSEA. The CDR3 has 12 amino acids. Deletions cut 5 bases from V and 8 bases from J, with 12 bases between. The CDR3 loop reads CSVSFGTGELFF. The CDR3 bases are TGCAGCGTTTCCTTTGGGACAGGGGAGCTGTTTTTT.

V usage is TRBV29-1 and J usage is TRBJ2-7; TRBD2 is a possible D gene (5 bases). V lost 1 base and J 5 bases, leaving 9 bases between the germline ends. Looked up from germline, CDR1 is SQVTM and CDR2 is ANQGSEA. This CDR3 is built from 12 residues. CDR3 in amino acids: CSVEGLAHEQYF. CDR3 in DNA: TGCAGCGTTGAAGGGCTAGCACACGAGCAGTACTTC.

The J gene is TRBJ2-7, the V gene TRBV5-1; D is undetermined. The CDR3 runs to 13 residues. The V end lost 2 bases, the J end lost 2 bases, and 8 bases lay between the germline ends. The germline V gene encodes CDR1 SGHRS and CDR2 YFSETQ. The CDR3 is CASSLDLAYEQYF. CDR3 in DNA: TGCGCCAGCAGCTTAGACTTGGCCTACGAGCAGTACTTC.

This chain joins TRBV7-6 and TRBJ2-2; possibly TRBD2 for D (6 bases). This CDR3 region has 16 residues. Per the germline V gene, CDR1 is SGHVS and CDR2 is FNYEAQ. Trimming cost V 1 base and J 0 bases, with 9 bases left between them. The CDR3 here is CASSLVGGTNTGELFF. The CDR3 nucleotides read TGTGCCAGCAGCTTAGTTGGCGGGACGAACACCGGGGAGCTGTTTTTT. The variable domain in full, completed from reference TRBV7-6 and TRBJ2-2, reads GAGVSQSPRYKVTKRGQDVALRCDPISGHVSLYWYRQALGQGPEFLTYFNYEAQQDKSGLPNDRFSAERPEGSISTLTIQRTEQRDSAMYRCASSLVGGTNTGELFFGEGSRLTVL.

V usage is TRBV30 and J usage is TRBJ1-3; TRBD1 matches 8 bases. Trimming took 3 bases from V and 4 from J; bases not matched to a gene: 2. The V gene's germline CDR1 is GTSNPN and CDR2 SVGIG (reference sequence). This CDR3 region has 13 residues. The CDR3 protein is CAWSRGRGNTIYF. DNA for the CDR3: TGTGCCTGGAGCAGGGGGCGAGGAAACACCATATATTTT.

The V call is TRBV30, the J call TRBJ2-1; 8 nucleotides match TRBD2. With V trimmed by 0 bases and J by 7 bases, 5 bases remained unmatched. CDR1 GTSNPN and CDR2 SVGIG come from the germline V gene (reference sequence). This CDR3 is built from 14 residues. The CDR3: CAWSVGGTSNEQFF. The DNA for the CDR3 is TGTGCCTGGAGTGTAGGCGGGACTAGTAATGAGCAGTTCTTC.

This clone was detected only a few times. The genes are TRBV6-5 and TRBJ2-3, with D hard to call. The germline CDR1 and CDR2 sequences are MNHEY and SVGAGI. This CDR3 is 16 amino acids long. Trimming pared 0 bases from V and 0 bases from J, leaving 10 bases between. This chain's CDR3 is CASSYSSRPSTDTQYF. The CDR3 DNA follows: TGTGCCAGCAGTTACTCGTCTAGACCAAGCACAGATACGCAGTATTTT.

The gene calls are TRBV6-6 and TRBJ2-7; 8 nucleotides align to TRBD2. CDR1 MNHNY and CDR2 SVGAGI come from the germline V gene (reference sequence). CDR3 size: 18 residues. V shed 6 bases and J 2 bases; nucleotides not matched to a gene: 18. The DNA of the CDR3 is TGTGCCAGCAGGCGAACCGGGGGGGGCAGGGTTTGGGCCTACGAGCAGTACTTC. Encoded protein: CASRRTGGGRVWAYEQYF.

The chain carries TRBV10-2 and TRBJ1-6; 8 bases line up with TRBD1. Germline CDR1 is WSHSY and CDR2 is SAAADI. V shed 6 bases and J 5 bases; nucleotides not matched to a gene: 12. This CDR3 has 17 residues. CDR3 in amino acids: CASSPQQGESNNSPLHF. The CDR3 nucleotides read TGCGCCAGCAGCCCCCAACAGGGGGAGTCGAATAATTCACCCCTCCACTTT.

The V call is TRBV7-3, the J call TRBJ2-6; D is unclear. This CDR3 region has 16 residues. V was cut by 0 bases and J by 2 bases, with 8 bases left in between. Per the germline V gene, CDR1 is SGHTA and CDR2 is FQGTGA. DNA for the CDR3: TGTGCCAGCAGCTTAACCGCAGGCGCTGGGGCCAACGTCCTGACTTTC. Protein: CASSLTAGAGANVLTF.

This chain links TRBV5-4 with TRBJ1-2, with D maybe TRBD1 (5 bases). Trimming pared 3 bases from V and 7 bases from J, leaving 13 bases between. The germline CDR1 and CDR2 sequences are SGHNT and YYREEE (reference sequence). This CDR3 region has 13 residues. The CDR3: CASSYQGFSGYTF. As DNA, the CDR3 is TGTGCCAGCAGCTACCAGGGCTTCTCTGGCTACACCTTC.

J is TRBJ1-1 and V is TRBV10-3; 8 nucleotides match TRBD1. This CDR3 contains 15 residues. Trimming at V came to 7 bases and at J to 3 bases, leaving 10 bases not matched to a gene. In germline, CDR1 is ENHRY, CDR2 SYGVKD. The chain's CDR3 is CAITPQGGTDTEAFF. In DNA form, the CDR3 reads TGTGCCATCACCCCACAGGGGGGGACCGACACTGAAGCTTTCTTT.

This chain uses TRBV30 with TRBJ1-5; 8 bases are shared with TRBD1. V lost 3 bases, J lost 2 bases, and 3 bases stayed unmatched. Germline V gene data show CDR1 as GTSNPN and CDR2 as SVGIG (reference sequence). This CDR3 region has 14 residues. The CDR3 region has the DNA TGTGCCTGGAGAACGGGACAGGGCAATCAGCCCCAGCATTTT. Its translation is CAWRTGQGNQPQHF.

This chain connects TRBV2 to TRBJ1-1; D perhaps matches TRBD1 (6 bases). This CDR3 is 14 amino acids long. The V end was cut by 4 bases, the J end by 5 bases, with 14 bases between. Germline lookup yields CDR1 SNHLY and CDR2 FYNNEI. The chain's CDR3 is CASSVTGMGTEAFF. In nucleotides, the CDR3 is TGTGCCAGCAGTGTCACAGGGATGGGAACTGAAGCTTTCTTT.

The rearrangement joins TRBV12-3 or TRBV12-4 to TRBJ2-7; 8 bases align to TRBD1. The CDR3 contains 13 residues. Trimming removed 3 bases from V and 6 bases from J; junction bases left unmatched: 4. Here the CDR3 reads CASSFAGGFEQYF. The CDR3 nucleotides read TGTGCCAGCAGTTTTGCAGGGGGCTTCGAGCAGTACTTC.

This sequence joins TRBV5-4 and TRBJ2-2; TRBD2 aligns across 7 bases. J was trimmed by 3 bases and V by 6 bases; bases with no gene match: 17. The germline CDR1 and CDR2 sequences are SGHNT and YYREEE (reference sequence). The CDR3 sequence is 18 residues long. For the CDR3, the DNA is TGTGCCAGCAACCCTCACCCCGGGCAGGGAGGGTACACCGGGGAGCTGTTTTTT. Its translation: CASNPHPGQGGYTGELFF.

The count of this clone is one. The chain joins TRBV3-1 (or the pseudogene TRBV3-2) to TRBJ2-4, with 9 nucleotides matching TRBD1. The CDR3 runs 16 residues. The ends lost 3 bases at V and 1 base at J; junction bases unmatched: 4. Germline CDR1 is LGHDT and CDR2 is YNNKEL (reference sequence). CDR3 amino acids: CASSHLDRGAKNIQYF. The CDR3 coding sequence is TGTGCCAGCAGCCATCTAGACAGGGGGGCCAAAAACATTCAGTACTTC.

The V gene is TRBV6-5, the J gene TRBJ1-5; 7 positions match TRBD1. The CDR3 runs 15 residues. Per germline, CDR1 MNHEY and CDR2 SVGAGI. Unmatched junction bases numbered 11, after V lost 6 bases and J lost 6 bases. CDR3 amino acids: CASSPPQGLGQPQHF. CDR3 nucleotide sequence: TGTGCCAGCAGCCCCCCACAGGGGTTGGGTCAGCCCCAGCATTTT.

In this sample, this clone turned up a few times. The rearrangement uses TRBV7-9 and TRBJ2-7; weak D call: TRBD1 (6 bases). This CDR3 spans 15 amino acids. Germline-derived CDR1 and CDR2 are SEHNR and FQNEAQ (reference sequence). V lost 1 base and J 3 bases, leaving 13 bases between the germline ends. CDR3 in DNA: TGTGCCAGCAGCTTAGTTCCAGGGGCGAACTACGAGCAGTACTTC. The encoded protein is CASSLVPGANYEQYF.